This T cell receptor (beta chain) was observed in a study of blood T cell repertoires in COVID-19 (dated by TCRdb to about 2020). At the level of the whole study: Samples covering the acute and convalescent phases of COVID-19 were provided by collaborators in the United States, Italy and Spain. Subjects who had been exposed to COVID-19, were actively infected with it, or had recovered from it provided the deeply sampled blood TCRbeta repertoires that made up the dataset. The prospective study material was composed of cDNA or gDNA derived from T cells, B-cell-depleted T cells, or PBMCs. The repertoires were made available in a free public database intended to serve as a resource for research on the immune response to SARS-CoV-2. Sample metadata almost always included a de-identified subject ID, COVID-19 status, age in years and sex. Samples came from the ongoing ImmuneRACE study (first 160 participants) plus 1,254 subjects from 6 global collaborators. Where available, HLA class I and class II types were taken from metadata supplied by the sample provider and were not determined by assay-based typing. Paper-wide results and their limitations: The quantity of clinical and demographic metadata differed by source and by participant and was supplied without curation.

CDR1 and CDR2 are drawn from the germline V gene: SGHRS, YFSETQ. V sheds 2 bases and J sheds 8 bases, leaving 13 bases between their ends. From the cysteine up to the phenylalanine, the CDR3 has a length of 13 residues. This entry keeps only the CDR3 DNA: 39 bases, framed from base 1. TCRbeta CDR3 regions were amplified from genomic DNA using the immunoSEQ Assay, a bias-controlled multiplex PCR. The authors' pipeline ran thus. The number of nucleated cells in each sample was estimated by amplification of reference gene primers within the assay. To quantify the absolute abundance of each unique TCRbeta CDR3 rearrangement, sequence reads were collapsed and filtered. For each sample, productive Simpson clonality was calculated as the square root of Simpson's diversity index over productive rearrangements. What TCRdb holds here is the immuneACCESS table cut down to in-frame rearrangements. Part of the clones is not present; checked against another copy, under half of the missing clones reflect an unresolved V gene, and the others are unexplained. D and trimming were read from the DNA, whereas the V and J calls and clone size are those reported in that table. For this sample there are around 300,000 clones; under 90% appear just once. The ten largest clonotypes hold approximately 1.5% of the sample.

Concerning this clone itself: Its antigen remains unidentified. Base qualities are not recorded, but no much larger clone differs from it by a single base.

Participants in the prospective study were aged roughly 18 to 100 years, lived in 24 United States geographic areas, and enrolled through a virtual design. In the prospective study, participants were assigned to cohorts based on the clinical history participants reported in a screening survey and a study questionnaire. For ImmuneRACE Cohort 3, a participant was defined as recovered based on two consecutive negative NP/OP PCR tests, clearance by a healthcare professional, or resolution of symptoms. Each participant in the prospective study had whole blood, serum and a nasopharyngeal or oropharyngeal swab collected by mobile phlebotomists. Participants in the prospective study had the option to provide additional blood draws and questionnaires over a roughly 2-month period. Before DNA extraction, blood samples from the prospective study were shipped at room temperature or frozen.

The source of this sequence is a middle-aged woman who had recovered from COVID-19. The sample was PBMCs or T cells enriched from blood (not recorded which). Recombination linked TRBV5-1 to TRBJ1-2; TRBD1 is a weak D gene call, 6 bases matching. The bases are TGCGCCAGCAGCTTACGGGACAAGGAGGGCTACACCTTC. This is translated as CASSLRDKEGYTF.